One and the same sample provided the 23 T cell receptor beta chains below, sequenced in a study of identifying expanded T cells in peripheral blood. Profiling relied on immunoSEQ multiplex PCR, and the TCRdb table lists in-frame clones only, not all of them. The sample includes 50,000 to 70,000 clones, roughly 86% of them seen just once. Sequenced input: blood. The receptors here all came from a person aged 18-69 years in good health.

CDR3 residues: CASSYSPDGAYEQYF. CDR3 coding DNA: TGTGCCAGCAGTTACTCCCCGGACGGCGCCTACGAGCAGTACTTC. The rearrangement links TRBV6-6 to TRBJ2-7; D not certain. From germline, CDR1 is MNHNY and CDR2 SVGAGI (reference sequence). Trimming pared 0 bases from V and 2 bases from J, leaving 11 bases between. The CDR3 length is 15 residues.

The V call is TRBV5-1, the J call TRBJ2-2, with TRBD1 matching 7 bases. The germline gives CDR1 SGHRS, CDR2 YFSETQ. The CDR3 consists of 14 residues. Unmatched junction bases numbered 3, after V lost 5 bases and J lost 2 bases. The CDR3 loop reads CASSVGGNTGELFF. The CDR3 DNA reads as TGCGCCAGCAGTGTAGGGGGCAACACCGGGGAGCTGTTTTTT.

The CDR3 sequence is CAWSVAAGQPQHF. CDR3 DNA: TGTGCCTGGAGTGTGGCAGCTGGTCAGCCCCAGCATTTT. The chain employs TRBV30 and TRBJ1-5, with D unresolved. The germline gives CDR1 GTSNPN, CDR2 SVGIG (reference sequence). V was clipped by 0 bases and J by 6 bases, with 9 bases between them. The CDR3 totals 13 residues.

The chain joins TRBV5-5 to TRBJ2-3; D not resolved. In germline, CDR1 is SGHKS, CDR2 YYEKEE (reference sequence). The CDR3 contains 17 residues. Trimming removed 1 base from V and 1 base from J, with 16 bases in between. The CDR3 bases are TGTGCCAGCAGCTTGTTCCTGGGCCCGGGTGGCACAGATACGCAGTATTTT. Residues: CASSLFLGPGGTDTQYF.

CDR3 residues: CASSVDPGPYEQYF. Written as DNA, the CDR3 is TGTGCCAGCAGTGTGGACCCGGGGCCCTACGAGCAGTACTTC. The chain employs TRBV6-4 and TRBJ2-7; TRBD1 or TRBD2 may be the D gene (5 bases each). V lost 4 bases and J lost 2, with 12 bases in between. The CDR3 sequence is 14 residues long. Germline-derived CDR1 and CDR2 are MRHNA and SNTAGT.

This chain connects TRBV7-2 to TRBJ2-6, with TRBD1 matching over 8 bases. Trimming took 0 bases from V and 0 from J; bases not matched to a gene: 4. CDR1 is SGHTA, CDR2 FQGNSA, per germline. CDR3 length equals 18 residues. The CDR3 nucleotides are TGTGCCAGCAGCTTAGCGAGACAGGGGTCCTCTGGGGCCAACGTCCTGACTTTC. Its protein is CASSLARQGSSGANVLTF.

This chain links TRBV2 with TRBJ2-5, with 9 bases identical to TRBD1. TRBJ2-7 explains the end of the DNA better; the J call may be wrong. There are 12 residues in the CDR3. Germline CDR1 SNHLY, CDR2 FYNNEI. The CDR3 DNA sequence: TGTGCCAGCAAGGACAGGGGTTACGAGCAGTACTTC. It encodes CASKDRGYEQYF.

V and J are TRBV4-1 and TRBJ1-4; 10 bases agree with TRBD1. J was trimmed by 7 bases and V by 0 bases; bases with no gene match: 2. Germline assignment: CDR1 MGHRA and CDR2 YSYEKL. This CDR3 is built from 15 residues. In DNA form, the CDR3 reads TGCGCCAGCAGCCAAGAAAGGGACAGGGGTGAAAAACTGTTTTTT. This encodes CASSQERDRGEKLFF.

The rearrangement joins TRBV27 to TRBJ2-5; D might be TRBD1 (5 bases). The length of the CDR3 is 14 residues. The germline V and J ends were trimmed by 8 bases and 2 bases, with 15 bases remaining between them. The germline gives CDR1 MNHEY, CDR2 SMNVEV (reference sequence). The CDR3 nucleotides read TGTGCCAGCCGACAGAGCGTAGGTCAAGAGACCCAGTACTTC. Protein: CASRQSVGQETQYF.

The J gene is TRBJ2-3, the V gene TRBV5-1; TRBD1 matches at 7 bases. Trimming removed 4 bases from V and 2 bases from J; junction bases left unmatched: 10. Germline V gene lookup returns CDR1 SGHRS and CDR2 YFSETQ. The CDR3 covers 16 residues. CDR3 in amino acids: CASSVGQALYTDTQYF. CDR3 DNA sequence: TGCGCCAGCAGCGTCGGACAGGCGTTGTACACAGATACGCAGTATTTT. The full variable domain, with the rest looked up from reference TRBV5-1 and TRBJ2-3, is KAGVTQTPRYLIKTRGQQVTLSCSPISGHRSVSWYQQTPGQGLQFLFEYFSETQRNKGNFPGRFSGRQFSNSRSEMNVSTLELGDSALYLCASSVGQALYTDTQYFGPGTRLTVL.

This chain joins TRBV9 and TRBJ2-7; the match to TRBD2 covers 11 bases. The CDR3 length is 13 residues. The trim removed 3 bases at V and 6 bases at J, leaving 2 bases unmatched. Per the germline V gene, CDR1 is SGDLS and CDR2 is YYNGEE. CDR3 protein: CASSDSGGVEQYF. The CDR3 DNA follows: TGTGCCAGCAGCGATAGCGGGGGGGTCGAGCAGTACTTC.

This clone was observed a single time. This rearrangement joins TRBV15 to TRBJ2-7, with D perhaps assigned TRBD1 or TRBD2 (5 bases each). With 3 bases removed from V and 9 bases from J, the gap between germline ends came to 15 bases. CDR3 size: 13 residues. Germline CDR1 and CDR2: LNHNV and YYDKDF (reference sequence). The CDR3 protein is CATSSHRGQGQYF. CDR3 in DNA: TGTGCCACCAGCAGCCACCGGGGCCAGGGGCAGTACTTC. Drawing the rest from reference TRBV15 and TRBJ2-7, the complete variable domain is DAMVIQNPRYQVTQFGKPVTLSCSQTLNHNVMYWYQQKSSQAPKLLFHYYDKDFNNEADTPDNFQSRRPNTSFCFLDIRSPGLGDTAMYLCATSSHRGQGQYFGPGTRLTVT.

Of note for this clone: Other nucleotide sequences in the sample specify the same CDR3. V is TRBV5-1 and J is TRBJ1-1; D gene ambiguous. Germline CDR1 SGHRS, CDR2 YFSETQ. The germline V and J ends were trimmed by 0 bases and 1 base, with 4 bases remaining between them. CDR3 size: 13 residues. The CDR3 is CASSLGENTEAFF. The CDR3 DNA sequence: TGCGCCAGCAGCTTGGGGGAGAACACTGAAGCTTTCTTT.

The V and J genes are TRBV6-5 and TRBJ1-4; no clear D gene. Per the germline V gene, CDR1 is MNHEY and CDR2 is SVGAGI. The CDR3 loop spans 14 amino acids. V lost 0 bases and J 8 bases, leaving 10 bases between the germline ends. The CDR3 nucleotides read TGTGCCAGCAGTTACTCGGAGGGCCCAGAAAAACTGTTTTTT. It yields the protein CASSYSEGPEKLFF.

This clone was observed once. The chain combines TRBV27 with TRBJ2-1; D not resolved. Trimming shortened V by 10 bases and J by 4 bases, and 8 bases separated the two germline ends. The CDR3 sequence is 11 residues long. In germline, CDR1 is MNHEY, CDR2 SMNVEV (reference sequence). CDR3 nucleotide sequence: TGTGCCACCGCCCGGTACAATGAGCAGTTCTTC. Protein sequence: CATARYNEQFF.

V and J are TRBV28 and TRBJ1-2; 8 nucleotides match TRBD1. The germline CDR1 and CDR2 sequences are MDHEN and SYDVKM. The CDR3 loop spans 16 amino acids. Unmatched junction bases numbered 10, after V lost 5 bases and J lost 2 bases. The CDR3 DNA reads TGTGCCAGCAGTCCCAATCCGGACAGGGCGAACTATGGCTACACCTTC. Its protein is CASSPNPDRANYGYTF.

The rearrangement links TRBV19 to TRBJ2-3; 9 bases are a match to TRBD2. Germline values: CDR1 LNHDA, CDR2 SQIVND (reference sequence). V was clipped by 3 bases and J by 2 bases; unmatched bases: 6. This CDR3 spans 16 amino acids. CDR3 loop: CASSILAGAATDTQYF. DNA for the CDR3: TGTGCCAGTAGTATTTTAGCGGGGGCCGCCACAGATACGCAGTATTTT.

The V call is TRBV5-1, the J call TRBJ2-2; TRBD1 might be the D (5 bases). The CDR3 spans 12 residues. From germline, CDR1 is SGHRS and CDR2 YFSETQ. Trimming removed 8 bases at V and 6 bases at J, with 11 bases between. CDR3 sequence: CASIGAAGELFF. The CDR3 DNA sequence: TGCGCCAGTATAGGGGCGGCCGGGGAGCTGTTTTTT.

The CDR3, as DNA: TGTGCCATCAGTGAGGTTAATGAAAAACTGTTTTTT. It encodes CAISEVNEKLFF. The rearrangement joins TRBV10-3 to TRBJ1-4; D is undetermined. V gave up 2 bases and J gave up 4 bases, with 2 bases separating them. The CDR3 length is 12 residues. In germline, CDR1 is ENHRY, CDR2 SYGVKD.

The rearrangement uses TRBV14 and TRBJ2-2; D is perhaps TRBD1 (5 bases). This CDR3 is built from 13 residues. V lost 6 bases to trimming and J lost 4 bases, with 9 bases between them. Germline V gives CDR1 SGHDN, CDR2 FVKESK. The CDR3 nucleotides are TGTGCCAGCAGTCAGGGCGGCACCGGGGAGCTGTTTTTT. Translated, it gives CASSQGGTGELFF.

CDR3 bases: TGTGCCAGCAGCTTACTCGGACAGGGTATATACGAGCAGTACTTC. Translated: CASSLLGQGIYEQYF. The chain links TRBV11-1 to TRBJ2-7, with 8 bases that match TRBD1. This CDR3 spans 15 amino acids. With V trimmed by 2 bases and J by 4 bases, 7 bases remained unmatched. The germline V gene has CDR1 SGHAT and CDR2 FQDESV (reference sequence).

V is TRBV4-1 and J is TRBJ2-7; possible D gene TRBD1, 5 bases. Trimming left V 0 bases short and J 4 bases short, with 22 bases between. CDR1 is MGHRA and CDR2 is YSYEKL in the germline V gene. The CDR3 length is 18 residues. This chain's CDR3 is CASSQDNVGRVKPYEQYF. The DNA for the CDR3 is TGCGCCAGCAGCCAAGATAATGTAGGCAGGGTGAAGCCTTACGAGCAGTACTTC.

V usage is TRBV18 and J usage is TRBJ2-1; no reliable D call. This CDR3 has 13 residues. The V and J ends lost 1 base and 4 bases respectively, with 5 bases between them. Germline V gene data show CDR1 as KGHSH and CDR2 as LQKENI. The CDR3 sequence is CASSPQGYNEQFF. DNA of the CDR3: TGTGCCAGCTCACCACAGGGTTACAATGAGCAGTTCTTC.